This T cell receptor beta chain was profiled in a study of T cell repertoires in cytomegalovirus infection. Study-level background: In public TCR beta signatures, there were indications of both CMV infection and matching HLA type.

TCRdb redid the calling of the reads with MiXCR, one entry per CDR3 protein. The sample shows a few hundred thousand distinct CDR3 sequences, under 35% of them seen only once. This clonotype was seen only a few times. The antigen is unknown. The germline V gene encodes CDR1 MNHEY and CDR2 SMNVEV (reference sequence). J was trimmed by 5 bases and V by 2 bases; bases with no gene match: 15. This CDR3 has 18 amino acids. Study-wide points: CMV-specific HLA-C-restricted TCR beta clonotypes dominated the ex vivo response.

This receptor was taken from a human donor in good health (CMV status not recorded). Some clones in this sample may be carry-over from other donors' samples. Sequenced here: cultured PBMCs, sampled from culture after CMV antigen stimulation. The gene calls are TRBV27 and TRBJ2-7, with TRBD1 matching 10 bases. CDR3 in amino acids: CASSLRGTGAPTENEQYF. As DNA, the CDR3 is TGTGCCAGCAGTTTAAGGGGGACAGGGGCCCCCACCGAGAACGAGCAGTACTTC.